The 9 T cell receptor beta chains in this list originate from one sample, sequenced in a study of tumor-infiltrating lymphocytes in primary liver carcinoma (dated by TCRdb to about 2017). These reads were obtained on an Illumina HiSeq 2500. Using a constant-region primer and ProtoScript II reverse transcriptase, TCRbeta-specific cDNA was reverse-transcribed from 500 to 650 ng total RNA. Construction of the TCRbeta libraries relied on three nested rounds of multiplex PCR, following a slightly modified ARM-PCR procedure. Multiplex TRBV1-TRBV30 forward primers and a Cbeta reverse primer were used in the first two PCR rounds, each of which was run for roughly 10 cycles. TCRdb itself trimmed the public reads at Q25 with fastp, ran MiXCR and retained productive beta chains. Rows with one shared CDR3 protein collapse into an entry with the most common genes and DNA. The sample yields approximately 80,000 distinct CDR3 sequences; approximately 70% were counted once. The ten largest clones take up roughly 28% of the sample.

Without any cell sorting, total RNA and DNA were extracted together from roughly 21-30 mg of bulk tissue using the AllPrep DNA/RNA mini kit. Sequences were obtained from tumor-adjacent normal liver tissue. The receptor source for this set is a man aged 40-55 years with primary liver carcinoma and hepatitis B virus infection.

The rearrangement links TRBV12-3 or TRBV12-4 to TRBJ2-1, with TRBD2 as a possible D gene (5 bases). V was trimmed by 5 bases and J by 7 bases, leaving 9 bases between them. There are 12 residues in the CDR3. The CDR3 DNA sequence: TGTGCCAGCAGTCGAGGGCCGAATGAGCAGTTCTTC. Protein: CASSRGPNEQFF.

This clonotype was detected only once. In this CDR3 the conserved last residue, phenylalanine or tryptophan, is missing, so a read error is likely. For the CDR3, the DNA is TGTGCCAGCAGCCCAACAAGGGAGGGCTACGAGCAGTACTTA. Protein product: CASSPTREGYEQYL. The genes are TRBV6-5 and TRBJ2-7, with 7 positions matching TRBD2. The CDR3 loop spans 14 amino acids. V lost 6 bases and J lost 3; bases outside the gene matches: 8. Germline V gene sequence: CDR1 MNHEY, CDR2 SVGAGI.

The chain carries TRBV10-3 and TRBJ2-7, with 9 bases that match TRBD2. The CDR3 covers 14 residues. Per germline, CDR1 ENHRY and CDR2 SYGVKD. J lost 1 base, V lost 5 bases, and 3 bases had no gene match. Here the CDR3 DNA reads TGTGCCATCAGTTCGGGACTAGCTTCCTACGAGCAGTACTTC. As protein: CAISSGLASYEQYF.

Only a few counts were recorded for this clonotype. At one of its ends the junction is not consistent with the germline gene, which may arise from a read error. V gene TRBV4-1 combines with J gene TRBJ2-5; tentatively, D is TRBD1 (8 bases). The germline V gene encodes CDR1 MGHRA and CDR2 YSYEKL. The CDR3 runs 18 residues. Here the CDR3 DNA reads TGCACCAGCAGCTCTTCAGGGGGCCCCGCTAGCGGCCAAGAGACCCAGTACTTC. This gives the protein CTSSSSGGPASGQETQYF.

The rearrangement uses TRBV7-9 and TRBJ2-3; 13 bases match TRBD2. This CDR3 spans 16 amino acids. V shed 5 bases and J 2 bases; nucleotides not matched to a gene: 4. Germline assignment: CDR1 SEHNR and CDR2 FQNEAQ (reference sequence). Here the CDR3 DNA reads TGTGCCAGCAGCCTGACTAGCGGGGGGTCCACAGATACGCAGTATTTT. Translated, it gives CASSLTSGGSTDTQYF.

The V gene is TRBV11-2, the J gene TRBJ2-1; 10 bases align to TRBD2. The CDR3 runs 15 residues. The germline V gene encodes CDR1 SGHAT and CDR2 FQNNGV. The V gene end was trimmed by 5 bases and the J gene end by 5 bases; junction bases not matched to a gene: 6. The chain's CDR3 is CASSPLAGDDNEQFF. CDR3 coding DNA: TGTGCCAGCAGCCCTCTAGCGGGAGACGACAATGAGCAGTTCTTC.

In its sample, this clonotype was seen once. A single base separates this from a much larger clone, so it may be a read error. The chain joins TRBV5-1 to TRBJ1-1; D gene ambiguous. Germline V lookup: CDR1 SGHRS, CDR2 YFSETQ. V gave up 1 base and J gave up 3 bases, with 10 bases separating them. The CDR3 has 14 residues. The chain's CDR3 is CASSLSTLDTEAFF. In DNA form, the CDR3 reads TGCGCCAGCAGCTTGTCCACATTGGACACTGAAGCTTTCTTT.

Points on this clonotype: One base away lies a much larger clone, so this may be a sequencing read error. The chain couples TRBV6-5 to TRBJ1-2; unclear D gene. V was pared by 6 bases and J by 8 bases, with 16 bases between. The CDR3 covers 13 residues. Germline V gene data show CDR1 as MNHEY and CDR2 as SVGAGI. The CDR3 nucleotides are TGTGCCAGCAGCCAGGACTGCGCGAGCGGCTACACCTTC. It translates to CASSQDCASGYTF.

This clonotype was observed a few times. With a much larger clone just one base away, this may be a read error. This is likely a read error, given that the CDR3 carries no conserved phenylalanine or tryptophan at its end. This sequence joins TRBV25-1 and TRBJ2-7, with no clear D. The V and J ends lost 0 bases and 4 bases respectively, with 1 base between them. The CDR3 runs to 11 residues. Germline loops: CDR1 MGHDK, CDR2 SYGVNS. The CDR3 DNA reads as TGTGCCAGCAGTGAATATTACGAGCAGTACTCC. Translation gives CASSEYYEQYS.